A single sample gave rise to the 27 T cell receptor beta chains below, sequenced in a study of blood T cell repertoires in COVID-19. Sequenced by immunoSEQ multiplex PCR; TCRdb stores in-frame clones only, minus some. The top ten hold 10% to 12% of the sample, which has about 120,000 clones, around 86% seen once. The sample comprised peripheral blood. These receptor sequences come from a woman between 70 and 85 years old with COVID-19, enrolled during active disease.

The chain is built from TRBV10-1 and TRBJ2-3; possibly TRBD2 for D (5 bases). In germline, CDR1 is WNHNN, CDR2 SYGVQD (reference sequence). Trimming took off 10 bases at V and 2 bases at J, with 22 bases between the two ends. The CDR3 is made up of 16 amino acids. CDR3 bases: TGCGCCAACGGCGATCCCTCGGGAAAACACACAGATACGCAGTATTTT. This encodes CANGDPSGKHTDTQYF.

This CDR3 is CASALAGGGTGELFF. The CDR3 DNA sequence: TGTGCCAGCGCACTAGCGGGGGGAGGTACCGGGGAGCTGTTTTTT. V gene TRBV2 combines with J gene TRBJ2-2; 12 nucleotides match TRBD2. V lost 8 bases, J lost 5 bases, and 6 bases stayed unmatched. The CDR3 contains 15 residues. Germline CDR1 SNHLY, CDR2 FYNNEI.

CDR3 residues: CASSEYRGGGYTF. DNA of the CDR3: TGTGCCAGCAGTGAATACAGGGGTGGCGGCTACACCTTC. This sequence joins TRBV25-1 and TRBJ1-2, with D possibly matching TRBD1 (6 bases). V was shortened by 0 bases and J by 8 bases, with 10 bases between the two germline ends. The CDR3 is made up of 13 amino acids. Germline V gene sequence: CDR1 MGHDK, CDR2 SYGVNS.

V and J are TRBV7-9 and TRBJ1-3; tentative D call: TRBD1 (6 bases). V was cut by 5 bases and J by 0 bases, with 11 bases left in between. Germline CDR1 reads SEHNR; CDR2 reads FQNEAQ (reference sequence). The CDR3 length is 15 residues. CDR3: CASSPGTPSGNTIYF. CDR3 nucleotides: TGTGCCAGCAGCCCTGGGACACCCTCTGGAAACACCATATATTTT.

This clone was seen a single time. The rearrangement links TRBV3-1 (or the pseudogene TRBV3-2) to TRBJ2-5; 11 positions agree with TRBD2. V gave up 4 bases and J gave up 4 bases; unmatched junction bases: 8. Germline-derived CDR1 and CDR2 are LGHDT and YNNKEL (reference sequence). The CDR3 totals 16 residues. The chain's CDR3 is CASSLSTSGGLETQYF. The CDR3 region has the DNA TGTGCCAGCAGCCTTTCAACTAGCGGGGGTTTAGAGACCCAGTACTTC.

This rearrangement joins TRBV3-1 (or the pseudogene TRBV3-2) to TRBJ2-7, with 8 bases lining up with TRBD2. Germline loops: CDR1 LGHDT, CDR2 YNNKEL (reference sequence). The CDR3 spans 14 residues. With 7 bases clipped from V and 5 bases from J, the junction kept 10 bases outside the gene matches. CDR3 nucleotides: TGTGCCAGCACCCCCCGGGGGGGAAGAAACGAGCAGTACTTC. It is translated as CASTPRGGRNEQYF.

V and J are TRBV7-2 and TRBJ1-5; the D gene is possibly TRBD1 (6 bases). Trimming shortened V by 5 bases and J by 5 bases, and 16 bases separated the two germline ends. CDR1 and CDR2 from the germline V gene are SGHTA and FQGNSA. The CDR3 has 15 residues. The CDR3, as DNA: TGTGCCAGCAGCCAGAGGGGACAAGGGTATCAGCCCCAGCATTTT. Translation: CASSQRGQGYQPQHF.

This rearrangement joins TRBV5-1 to TRBJ1-6; D is ambiguous. Germline lookup yields CDR1 SGHRS and CDR2 YFSETQ. The length of the CDR3 is 14 residues. The V end was cut by 7 bases, the J end by 6 bases, with 14 bases between. CDR3: CASGEQGLNSPLHF. DNA of the CDR3: TGCGCCAGCGGGGAACAAGGACTTAATTCACCCCTCCACTTT.

This clone was picked up one time. V usage is TRBV10-3 and J usage is TRBJ1-1, with D unclear. The V gene's germline CDR1 is ENHRY and CDR2 SYGVKD. V was pared by 7 bases and J by 7 bases, with 22 bases between. CDR3 length: 15 amino acids. This CDR3 reads CAIKKGLEGNIEAFF. CDR3 DNA sequence: TGTGCCATCAAAAAAGGTTTGGAGGGTAATATTGAAGCTTTCTTT.

This clone was recorded once. The J gene is TRBJ1-1, the V gene TRBV4-2; 7 nucleotides align to TRBD1. Germline assignment: CDR1 LGHNA and CDR2 YNFKEQ. The V and J ends lost 0 bases and 0 bases, in that order; junction bases with no gene match: 7. There are 17 residues in the CDR3. The CDR3 nucleotides are TGTGCCAGCAGCCAAGATCTCACAGGGGCTCTGAACACTGAAGCTTTCTTT. Protein sequence: CASSQDLTGALNTEAFF.

The genes are TRBV27 and TRBJ1-5; 7 bases are a match to TRBD1. Germline CDR1 and CDR2: MNHEY and SMNVEV (reference sequence). V shed 6 bases, J shed 6 bases, and the junction held 14 bases outside the gene matches. This CDR3 contains 16 residues. CDR3 in amino acids: CASRLFYRGVSQPQHF. CDR3 DNA: TGTGCCAGCAGACTCTTCTACAGGGGAGTAAGTCAGCCCCAGCATTTT.

The chain has TRBV18 and TRBJ1-4, with D hard to call. The CDR3 covers 13 residues. Germline CDR1 and CDR2: KGHSH and LQKENI. V was trimmed by 8 bases and J by 3 bases, leaving 10 bases between them. The CDR3 protein is CASTPSANEKLFF. In DNA, the CDR3 is TGTGCCAGCACCCCGTCGGCTAATGAAAAACTGTTTTTT.

This chain uses TRBV19 with TRBJ1-2, with TRBD1 identical over 12 bases. Germline CDR1 LNHDA, CDR2 SQIVND (reference sequence). The CDR3 has 19 amino acids. V lost 6 bases to trimming and J lost 0 bases; unmatched junction nucleotides: 14. DNA for the CDR3: TGTGCCAGTAGCTCTCCCGGGACAGGGGGCCGCTGGCCTAACTATGGCTACACCTTC. Residues: CASSSPGTGGRWPNYGYTF.

The chain couples TRBV23-1 to TRBJ1-2, with a weak D call TRBD1 (5 bases). TRBV23-1 is an open reading frame, and its role is uncertain. Trimming left V 0 bases short and J 11 bases short, with 7 bases between. The CDR3 consists of 11 residues. The CDR3 DNA reads TGCGCCAGCAGTCAATCCCGGGGGTACACCTTC. It specifies CASSQSRGYTF.

This chain joins TRBV30 and TRBJ1-3; 7 nucleotides match TRBD1. Germline values: CDR1 GTSNPN, CDR2 SVGIG (reference sequence). After removal of 2 bases from V and 3 bases from J, the junction contained 7 bases not matched to a gene. The CDR3 has 15 residues. CDR3 in amino acids: CAWSPQGLGGNTIYF. CDR3 DNA sequence: TGTGCCTGGAGTCCACAGGGGTTGGGTGGAAACACCATATATTTT.

This clone was detected once. The CDR3 is CASSLRVARQGRGYTF. The CDR3, as DNA: TGTGCCAGCAGCTTACGAGTAGCCCGACAGGGGCGAGGCTACACCTTC. This chain uses TRBV7-9 with TRBJ1-2; 8 positions match TRBD1. Germline V gene sequence: CDR1 SEHNR, CDR2 FQNEAQ (reference sequence). The CDR3 is 16 amino acids. The V and J ends lost 2 bases and 8 bases, in that order; junction bases with no gene match: 13.

This clone appeared a single time. The chain has TRBV2 and TRBJ2-3, with a weak D call TRBD2 (5 bases). The CDR3 totals 13 residues. V was shortened by 7 bases and J by 5 bases, with 13 bases between the two germline ends. The germline V gene encodes CDR1 SNHLY and CDR2 FYNNEI. The CDR3, as DNA: TGTGCCAGCACCAGCCCTGCGGGAGATACGCAGTATTTT. Translated, it gives CASTSPAGDTQYF. Based on the CDR3 plus reference TRBV2 and TRBJ2-3, the full variable domain is EPEVTQTPSHQVTQMGQEVILRCVPISNHLYFYWYRQILGQKVEFLVSFYNNEISEKSEIFDDQFSVERPDGSNFTLKIRSTKLEDSAMYFCASTSPAGDTQYFGPGTRLTVL.

The chain links TRBV4-1 to TRBJ1-2, with a tentative D call TRBD1 (5 bases). CDR1 and CDR2 (germline): MGHRA, YSYEKL. The V gene lost 4 bases and the J gene lost 3 bases, with 15 bases spanning the gap. CDR3 length equals 15 residues. The CDR3 is CASSRRTTGDYGYTF. CDR3 nucleotides: TGCGCCAGCAGCCGAAGGACAACGGGAGACTATGGCTACACCTTC.

This clone was seen only once. The chain carries TRBV6-2 or TRBV6-3 and TRBJ1-1, with 8 bases lining up with TRBD1. CDR1 MNHEY and CDR2 SVGEGT come from the germline V gene. V was pared by 2 bases and J by 10 bases, with 6 bases of the junction left unmatched. The CDR3 has 13 residues. CDR3 nucleotides: TGTGCCAGCAGTTACCCAGGACAGGGTGCAGCTTTCTTT. Translated, it gives CASSYPGQGAAFF.

V gene TRBV10-3 combines with J gene TRBJ1-3, with 7 bases matching TRBD1. This CDR3 region has 15 residues. The V segment lost 4 bases and the J segment 4 bases; nucleotides outside the gene matches: 7. CDR1 and CDR2 from the germline V gene are ENHRY and SYGVKD. The CDR3, as DNA: TGTGCCATCAGTGTCGGCACAGGGGTCGGAAACACCATATATTTT. Its translation: CAISVGTGVGNTIYF.

The V and J genes are TRBV4-1 and TRBJ1-5, with TRBD1 identical over 8 bases. With V trimmed by 8 bases and J by 2 bases, 5 bases remained unmatched. This CDR3 spans 14 amino acids. CDR1 MGHRA and CDR2 YSYEKL come from the germline V gene. CDR3 DNA: TGCGCCAGCGACGACAGGGGCCGCAATCAGCCCCAGCATTTT. Protein product: CASDDRGRNQPQHF.

In its sample, this clone was seen once. The chain uses TRBV7-2 and TRBJ1-5, with a possible D match to TRBD1 (6 bases). Looked up from germline, CDR1 is SGHTA and CDR2 is FQGNSA. The V gene lost 4 bases and the J gene lost 1 base, with 11 bases spanning the gap. The CDR3 contains 15 residues. The CDR3 region is CASSSDGQSNQPQHF. The CDR3 bases are TGTGCCAGCAGCTCGGATGGACAGAGCAATCAGCCCCAGCATTTT.

The genes are TRBV7-9 and TRBJ2-1; D possibly corresponds to TRBD2 (7 bases). Germline values: CDR1 SEHNR, CDR2 FQNEAQ (reference sequence). The length of the CDR3 is 16 residues. Trimming removed 5 bases at V and 6 bases at J, with 20 bases between. CDR3 coding DNA: TGTGCCAGCAGCCCGGGTGGGGGGGCGTTGGGCAATGAGCAGTTCTTC. This codes for CASSPGGGALGNEQFF. The variable domain in full, completed from reference TRBV7-9 and TRBJ2-1, reads DTGVSQNPRHKITKRGQNVTFRCDPISEHNRLYWYRQTLGQGPEFLTYFQNEAQLEKSRLLSDRFSAERPKGSFSTLEIQRTEQGDSAMYLCASSPGGGALGNEQFFGPGTRLTVL.

V is TRBV3-1 (or the pseudogene TRBV3-2) and J is TRBJ2-1; 12 nucleotides align to TRBD1. Germline trimming cut 3 bases from V and 9 bases from J; bases unmatched to any gene: 9. In germline, CDR1 is LGHDT, CDR2 YNNKEL (reference sequence). The CDR3 is 16 residues long. The CDR3 DNA reads TGTGCCAGCAGCCAGATCCGGGACAGGGGGCGCGGTGAGCAGTTCTTC. Encoded protein: CASSQIRDRGRGEQFF.

The chain uses TRBV1 and TRBJ2-1; the table assigns TRBD2, which was not confirmed against the DNA. TRBV1 is described as a pseudogene. This CDR3 is built from 17 residues. The CDR3 protein is CTSSESGGLQQYNEQFF. In nucleotides, the CDR3 is TGCACCAGCAGCGAAAGCGGGGGACTTCAGCAATACAATGAGCAGTTCTTC.

This chain links TRBV6-5 with TRBJ1-1, with 7 nucleotides matching TRBD1. This CDR3 region has 14 residues. Germline V lookup: CDR1 MNHEY, CDR2 SVGAGI. Unmatched junction bases numbered 7, after V lost 8 bases and J lost 1 base. This chain's CDR3 is CASQPWTGNTEAFF. DNA for the CDR3: TGTGCCAGCCAACCGTGGACAGGGAACACTGAAGCTTTCTTT.

V gene TRBV28 combines with J gene TRBJ1-5; no clear D. V dropped 2 bases and J dropped 0 bases, with 5 bases sitting between them. CDR1 and CDR2 (germline): MDHEN, SYDVKM. The CDR3 is made up of 14 amino acids. The CDR3 DNA is TGTGCCAGCAGTTTACCCGGTAGCAATCAGCCCCAGCATTTT. Residues: CASSLPGSNQPQHF.